This TCR beta chain is drawn from a study of control samples from healthy donors and cancer patients. Method: immunoSEQ multiplex PCR; TCRdb's copy keeps in-frame clones and lacks some. Of about 96,000 clones listed, more than 80% were seen once; the top ten hold 6.5% to 9.5%. Germline CDR1 reads SGHKS; CDR2 reads YYEKEE (reference sequence). Trimming pared 9 bases from V and 4 bases from J, leaving 15 bases between. The CDR3 loop spans 13 amino acids. The sequenced sample consisted of blood. V gene TRBV5-5 combines with J gene TRBJ2-3; the D gene is possibly TRBD2 (7 bases). This TCR was recovered from a man aged 18 to 30 in good health. CDR3 residues: CATEGGESDTQYF. The CDR3 DNA is TGTGCCACCGAAGGGGGGGAATCAGATACGCAGTATTTT.